The 7 T cell receptor beta chains in this list originate from one sample, sequenced in a study of T cells in Graves' hyperthyroidism and ophthalmopathy (dated by TCRdb to between 2018 and 2020). Library prep was done by multiplex PCR. Instrument used: Illumina HiSeq 2000. TCR beta CDR3 regions were amplified from RNA transcripts. For the first round of RT-PCR on the TCR CDR3, the HTBI primer set was used together with the Qiagen OneStep RT-PCR kit. TCRdb reprocessing: public reads trimmed at Q25 with fastp, clones called with MiXCR, in-frame beta chains kept. One record per CDR3 amino acid sequence lists the most common genes and DNA. This sample gives under 350,000 distinct CDR3 sequences in total; 15% to 20% of them show up just once. Of the sample, under 55% is held by the ten largest clones. The sequencing input was blood. Receptor source: a woman between 50 and 59 years old with Graves' hyperthyroidism.

In its sample, this clonotype was seen a few times. V is TRBV4-1 and J is TRBJ1-2, with 7 bases aligning to TRBD1. The CDR3 consists of 14 residues. With V trimmed by 0 bases and J by 4 bases, 2 bases remained unmatched. Germline lookup yields CDR1 MGHRA and CDR2 YSYEKL. CDR3 DNA sequence: TGCGCCAGCAGCCAAGAGGACAGGTTCTATGGCTACACCTTC. Its translation: CASSQEDRFYGYTF.

The rearrangement links TRBV19 to TRBJ1-3; D is uncertain. Germline V gene sequence: CDR1 LNHDA, CDR2 SQIVND (reference sequence). The germline V and J ends were trimmed by 3 bases and 0 bases, with 9 bases remaining between them. This CDR3 spans 15 amino acids. The CDR3 is CASSMGASSGNTIYF. CDR3 DNA: TGTGCCAGTAGTATGGGCGCCAGCTCTGGAAACACCATATATTTT.

This clonotype was seen many times. This sequence joins TRBV3-1 and TRBJ1-1; TRBD1 might be the D (5 bases). In germline, CDR1 is LGHDT, CDR2 YNNKEL (reference sequence). This CDR3 contains 15 residues. Trimming took off 1 base at V and 4 bases at J, with 13 bases between the two ends. The CDR3 sequence is CASSQVWGVGTEAFF. The CDR3 bases are TGTGCCAGCAGCCAAGTTTGGGGGGTTGGCACTGAAGCTTTCTTT.

This clonotype occurred a few times. The chain employs TRBV3-1 and TRBJ2-7; no clear D. Looked up from germline, CDR1 is LGHDT and CDR2 is YNNKEL (reference sequence). V lost 3 bases, J lost 1 base, and 10 bases lay in between. CDR3 size: 14 residues. The CDR3 spells CASSHSAGSYEQYF. CDR3 DNA sequence: TGTGCCAGCAGCCATTCGGCCGGATCCTACGAGCAGTACTTC.

This clonotype was detected a few times. The DNA for the CDR3 is TGTGCCAGCAGTTTACGTAACAAAGGGACAGATACGCAGTATTTT. It codes for CASSLRNKGTDTQYF. This chain uses TRBV12-3 or TRBV12-4 with TRBJ2-3, with no clear D. Between the trimmed V and J ends, which lost 2 bases and 3 bases, there was a span of 12 bases. The CDR3 contains 15 residues.

This clonotype has a count of ten or more. In DNA form, the CDR3 reads TGTGCCATCAGTGACCCCTTACGCAATCAGCCCCAGCATTTT. Protein product: CAISDPLRNQPQHF. The chain combines TRBV10-3 with TRBJ1-5, with unresolved D. V was clipped by 3 bases and J by 2 bases, with 8 bases between them. The CDR3 consists of 14 residues. The V gene's germline CDR1 is ENHRY and CDR2 SYGVKD.

This clonotype was detected a few times. Given a much more abundant clone one base away, this may be a read error. The chain uses TRBV18 and TRBJ1-1; TRBD1 might be the D (6 bases). V was pared by 6 bases and J by 0 bases, with 14 bases between. Germline V lookup: CDR1 KGHSH, CDR2 LQKENI. The CDR3 is made up of 15 amino acids. CDR3 DNA sequence: TGTGCCAGCTCCCCTTACAGGGAACTGAACACTGAAGCTTTCTTT. Protein: CASSPYRELNTEAFF.